The 4 T cell receptor beta chains listed next were all sequenced from one sample in a study of shared clonotypes between healthy human individuals (dated by TCRdb to the early 2020s). Library prep was done by the immunoSEQ multiplex PCR assay. Imported from immuneACCESS, the table was reduced by TCRdb to in-frame sequences with V and J called. These copies leave out some clones; in studies compared against another copy, an unresolved V gene accounts for under half, and the cause of the remainder is not known. The sample table lists under 2.5 million clones, 85% to 95% of them with a count of one. The top ten hold around 0.4% of the sample. Sample: naive CD4+ T cells from PBMCs. Per the publication, the cell subset or site label means: CD45RA+ positively selected. The receptor source for this set is a man younger than 35 in good health. Some clones in this sample may be carry-over from other donors' samples.

The rearrangement links TRBV11-2 to TRBJ1-1; D call uncertain. Deletions cut 1 base from V and 2 bases from J, with 8 bases between. CDR1 SGHAT and CDR2 FQNNGV come from the germline V gene. This CDR3 is built from 14 residues. In DNA form, the CDR3 reads TGTGCCAGCAGCTTAGTAGGTATTAACACTGAAGCTTTCTTT. It codes for CASSLVGINTEAFF.

The V call is TRBV19, the J call TRBJ2-1; D might be TRBD1 (5 bases). V was shortened by 5 bases and J by 0 bases, with 20 bases between the two germline ends. Germline V gene lookup returns CDR1 LNHDA and CDR2 SQIVND (reference sequence). The CDR3 extends over 18 amino acids. The DNA of the CDR3 is TGTGCCAGTAGTGTCCCCCTAGTGGGGCGGAGCTCCTACAATGAGCAGTTCTTC. Its protein product is CASSVPLVGRSSYNEQFF.

J is TRBJ2-2 and V is TRBV6-5; TRBD1 is a possible D gene (6 bases). Trimming took 5 bases from V and 5 from J, leaving 12 bases between them. This CDR3 has 14 amino acids. Germline loops: CDR1 MNHEY, CDR2 SVGAGI. The CDR3 DNA sequence: TGTGCCAGCAGTCTACAGGGAAGGACCGGGGAGCTGTTTTTT. This encodes CASSLQGRTGELFF.

This clone showed up just a few times. This chain uses TRBV18 with TRBJ1-5; D uncertain. The CDR3 consists of 13 residues. Trimming left V 3 bases short and J 7 bases short, with 10 bases between. The germline gives CDR1 KGHSH, CDR2 LQKENI. The CDR3 region is CASSPDILQPQHF. CDR3 nucleotides: TGTGCCAGCTCACCTGACATTCTCCAGCCCCAGCATTTT.